This TCR beta chain was sequenced for a study of molecular identifiers for immune sequencing clone quantification. General study results and limits: In CMV-specific effectors, clones above 20 copies held over 99% of molecules; naive, under 1%.

Notes on this clonotype: Its target is not known.

This CDR3 has 16 residues. V shed 4 bases, J shed 2 bases, and the junction held 6 bases outside the gene matches. Germline CDR1 is LGHDT and CDR2 is YNNKEL (reference sequence). Each CDR3 protein is one row after TCRdb ran MiXCR on the PCR reads. In the table there are about 630,000 distinct CDR3 sequences, around 25% of which are singletons. This TCR was sampled from a human donor in good health. Some libraries in this study had Jurkat cell RNA spiked in. The rearrangement uses TRBV3-1 and TRBJ2-3, with 10 bases matching TRBD2. The sequenced material came from naive CD8+ T cells from blood, with Jurkat cell RNA spiked in. Subset: FACS-sorted CD8+CD4-CCR7+CD45RA+ naive T cells. The CDR3 DNA reads as TGTGCCAGCAGCCCCGGACTAGCGGTGATCACAGATACGCAGTATTTT. Translated: CASSPGLAVITDTQYF.